Each of the 22 T cell receptor beta chains below was sequenced from the same sample in a study of long-term antiretroviral therapy in people with HIV. The assay used was immunoSEQ (version v3.0), run at survey level. TCRdb keeps only in-frame clones here, not all; method: immunoSEQ multiplex PCR. The sample consists of more than 10,000 clones, 65% to 85% of them appearing once. Specimen: unsorted PBMCs, collected 1.3 years after starting antiretroviral therapy. Receptor source: a woman aged 18-30 years with HIV.

By share, this clone ranks as large. V and J are TRBV14 and TRBJ1-2; tentatively, D is TRBD1 (6 bases). Trimming shortened V by 4 bases and J by 7 bases, and 19 bases separated the two germline ends. Germline CDR1 and CDR2: SGHDN and FVKESK. The CDR3 contains 15 residues. The CDR3 sequence: CASSPPPGGRFGYTF. CDR3 sequence (DNA): TGTGCCAGCAGCCCTCCCCCGGGGGGGCGCTTTGGCTACACCTTC.

The rearrangement joins TRBV29-1 to TRBJ2-2; weak D call: TRBD1 (7 bases). Germline CDR1 and CDR2: SQVTM and ANQGSEA. The CDR3 is 13 amino acids. Trimming left V 4 bases short and J 7 bases short, with 13 bases between. The CDR3 DNA sequence: TGCAGCGTTGTAACAGGGGAGGTCGGGGAGCTGTTTTTT. It codes for CSVVTGEVGELFF.

The chain combines TRBV19 with TRBJ2-1; 10 bases agree with TRBD2. The V and J ends lost 3 bases and 10 bases, in that order; junction bases with no gene match: 6. Per the germline V gene, CDR1 is LNHDA and CDR2 is SQIVND (reference sequence). The CDR3 is made up of 14 amino acids. CDR3 sequence: CASSISQGLAEQFF. CDR3 coding DNA: TGTGCCAGTAGTATTAGTCAGGGACTAGCGGAGCAGTTCTTC.

The rearrangement uses TRBV2 and TRBJ1-5; D unclear. CDR1 is SNHLY and CDR2 is FYNNEI in the germline V gene. Trimming pared 3 bases from V and 7 bases from J, leaving 7 bases between. The CDR3 sequence is 12 residues long. CDR3: CASSEAGQPQHF. The CDR3 DNA is TGTGCCAGCAGTGAGGCGGGGCAGCCCCAGCATTTT. Full variable domain (rest looked up from reference TRBV2 and TRBJ1-5): EPEVTQTPSHQVTQMGQEVILRCVPISNHLYFYWYRQILGQKVEFLVSFYNNEISEKSEIFDDQFSVERPDGSNFTLKIRSTKLEDSAMYFCASSEAGQPQHFGDGTRLSIL.

The V call is TRBV6-1, the J call TRBJ2-3, with 7 bases identical to TRBD1. The trim removed 5 bases at V and 2 bases at J, leaving 4 bases unmatched. Germline lookup yields CDR1 MNHNS and CDR2 SASEGT. The CDR3 runs 14 residues. CDR3 in amino acids: CASSPGTDTDTQYF. The CDR3 bases are TGTGCCAGCAGTCCTGGGACAGACACAGATACGCAGTATTTT.

The chain is built from TRBV6-1 and TRBJ2-1, with 11 bases aligning to TRBD2. The junction had 12 bases not matched to a gene; V was cut back by 8 bases and J by 9 bases. The CDR3 extends over 15 amino acids. Per germline, CDR1 MNHNS and CDR2 SASEGT. CDR3: CASRLLLAGDSEQFF. The CDR3 DNA is TGTGCCAGCCGTTTACTACTAGCGGGAGATAGTGAGCAGTTCTTC.

V is TRBV7-9 and J is TRBJ2-7; unclear D gene. The V gene's germline CDR1 is SEHNR and CDR2 FQNEAQ (reference sequence). Trimming removed 5 bases from V and 7 bases from J, with 9 bases in between. The length of the CDR3 is 11 residues. The CDR3 reads CASSLSSEQYF. The CDR3 DNA reads TGTGCCAGCAGCCTCTCCTCGGAGCAGTACTTC.

V gene TRBV21-1 combines with J gene TRBJ2-7; no check of the table's D call, TRBD2, against the DNA was made. TRBV21-1 is an annotated pseudogene. The CDR3 contains 16 residues. The chain's CDR3 is CASSKDDEGVDYEQYF. DNA for the CDR3: TGTGCCAGCAGCAAAGACGATGAGGGAGTGGACTACGAGCAGTACTTC.

Remarks on this clone: Its ends do not fully match the called genes, so a read error is possible. The CDR3 loop is CASRLGEAGGSDTQYF. The CDR3 DNA is TGCGCCAGCAGGTTGGGCGAAGCGGGAGGTTCAGATACGCAGTATTTT. The rearrangement links TRBV5-1 to TRBJ2-3, with 9 bases that match TRBD2. The CDR3 runs to 16 residues. Germline V gene sequence: CDR1 SGHRS, CDR2 YFSETQ.

The rearrangement joins TRBV28 to TRBJ2-2; tentatively, D is TRBD1 (6 bases). The CDR3 spans 16 residues. Germline V gene lookup returns CDR1 MDHEN and CDR2 SYDVKM. Deletions cut 6 bases from V and 4 bases from J, with 18 bases between. The CDR3 bases are TGTGCCAGCAGCGAGCAGGGGTCCCAATCCACCGGGGAGCTGTTTTTT. Translated, it gives CASSEQGSQSTGELFF. Filled out from reference TRBV28 and TRBJ2-2, the complete variable domain reads DVKVTQSSRYLVKRTGEKVFLECVQDMDHENMFWYRQDPGLGLRLIYFSYDVKMKEKGDIPEGYSVSREKKERFSLILESASTNQTSMYLCASSEQGSQSTGELFFGEGSRLTVL.

V is TRBV27 and J is TRBJ2-7, with D uncertain. The CDR3 runs 13 residues. V shed 5 bases and J shed 3 bases, with 11 bases lying between them. Germline V gene data show CDR1 as MNHEY and CDR2 as SMNVEV (reference sequence). The DNA for the CDR3 is TGTGCCAGCAGTCATACGGTGGGCTACGAGCAGTACTTC. The encoded protein is CASSHTVGYEQYF.

The chain employs TRBV27 and TRBJ2-1; 10 bases map to TRBD2. V gave up 2 bases and J gave up 8 bases; unmatched junction bases: 9. The CDR3 consists of 16 residues. CDR1 is MNHEY and CDR2 is SMNVEV in the germline V gene (reference sequence). The CDR3 coding sequence is TGTGCCAGCAGTTTAAGTTTTCTAGCGGGAGTCGATGAGCAGTTCTTC. Residues: CASSLSFLAGVDEQFF.

In nucleotides, the CDR3 is TGTGCCAGCAGCTTAGCCCCTTTAGGAGGGGGTTACTACGAGCAGTACTTC. Amino acid sequence: CASSLAPLGGGYYEQYF. This chain connects TRBV7-2 to TRBJ2-7, with D possibly called TRBD1 or TRBD2 (6 bases each). V lost 0 bases, J lost 3 bases, and 18 bases lay in between. CDR1 is SGHTA and CDR2 is FQGNSA in the germline V gene. The CDR3 extends over 17 amino acids.

V and J are TRBV18 and TRBJ2-2, with 9 bases matching TRBD1. Losses at the gene ends were 3 bases for V and 6 bases for J; bases not matched to a gene: 5. Germline CDR1 and CDR2: KGHSH and LQKENI. This CDR3 spans 15 amino acids. CDR3 in DNA: TGTGCCAGCTCACCTAAGGGACAGGGCGCCGGGGAGCTGTTTTTT. This sequence encodes CASSPKGQGAGELFF.

By share, this clone counts as large. This chain links TRBV7-8 with TRBJ2-7; D unclear. This CDR3 spans 15 amino acids. V was clipped by 2 bases and J by 5 bases, with 16 bases between them. From germline, CDR1 is SGHVS and CDR2 FQNEAQ. The CDR3 sequence: CASSLLDGSRDEQYF. The DNA of the CDR3 is TGTGCCAGCAGCTTATTAGACGGTTCCCGGGACGAGCAGTACTTC.

CDR3 amino acids: CASSQELAGQYNEQFF. The CDR3 DNA follows: TGCGCCAGCAGCCAAGAACTAGCGGGACAATACAATGAGCAGTTCTTC. The rearrangement joins TRBV4-1 to TRBJ2-1; TRBD2 matches 10 bases. Germline assignment: CDR1 MGHRA and CDR2 YSYEKL. Losses at the gene ends were 0 bases for V and 4 bases for J; bases not matched to a gene: 3. This CDR3 has 16 amino acids.

This clone was counted between two and nine times. The chain joins TRBV15 to TRBJ2-7; no reliable D call. The CDR3 extends over 8 amino acids. The germline V gene has CDR1 LNHNV and CDR2 YYDKDF (reference sequence). Trimming left V 11 bases short and J 5 bases short, with 4 bases between. The CDR3 DNA sequence: TGTGCCGAGGACGAGCAGTACTTC. Amino acids: CAEDEQYF.

The chain recombines TRBV5-1 with TRBJ2-3; 10 nucleotides align to TRBD2. V was pared by 4 bases and J by 5 bases, with 7 bases of the junction left unmatched. Germline lookup yields CDR1 SGHRS and CDR2 YFSETQ. CDR3 length: 15 amino acids. Here the CDR3 reads CASSPLTSGLDTQYF. CDR3 nucleotide sequence: TGCGCCAGCAGCCCCCTGACTAGCGGGTTAGATACGCAGTATTTT.

The chain combines TRBV29-1 with TRBJ1-2; D not resolved. Germline CDR1 reads SQVTM; CDR2 reads ANQGSEA. The V and J ends lost 6 bases and 1 base respectively, with 12 bases between them. The CDR3 runs to 13 residues. The CDR3 sequence: CSVGQPLNYGYTF. The CDR3 region has the DNA TGCAGCGTAGGTCAGCCACTTAACTATGGCTACACCTTC.

In its sample, this clone is medium-sized. The V gene is TRBV25-1, the J gene TRBJ1-2; possibly TRBD1 for D (5 bases). In germline, CDR1 is MGHDK, CDR2 SYGVNS. The CDR3 loop spans 15 amino acids. Between the trimmed V and J ends, which lost 4 bases and 1 base, there was a span of 13 bases. The CDR3 nucleotides read TGTGCCAGCAGTGGATGGGACTTCCGTAACTATGGCTACACCTTC. It yields the protein CASSGWDFRNYGYTF.

The rearrangement joins TRBV2 to TRBJ2-3, with TRBD2 matching 11 bases. Germline CDR1 is SNHLY and CDR2 is FYNNEI. V was pared by 7 bases and J by 0 bases, with 3 bases of the junction left unmatched. The CDR3 spans 15 residues. Here the CDR3 DNA reads TGTGCCAGCATGGGGACTAGCGGTAGCACAGATACGCAGTATTTT. Residues: CASMGTSGSTDTQYF.

This sequence joins TRBV5-1 and TRBJ1-1; D is undetermined. The CDR3 loop spans 15 amino acids. Germline CDR1 is SGHRS and CDR2 is YFSETQ. Trimming stripped 0 bases from V and 4 bases from J, with 13 bases between. CDR3 sequence: CASSLAYGDGTEAFF. The CDR3 DNA reads TGCGCCAGCAGCTTGGCCTACGGGGATGGCACTGAAGCTTTCTTT.